This TCR beta chain derives from a study of control samples from healthy donors and cancer patients. Germline assignment: CDR1 MNHEY and CDR2 SVGEGT. CDR3 length: 15 amino acids. The J segment lost 1 base and the V segment lost 0 bases, leaving 2 bases of the junction unmatched. Sequenced by immunoSEQ multiplex PCR; TCRdb stores in-frame clones only, minus some. The sample has approximately 93,000 clones; about 88% are singletons. The sample taken for sequencing was PBMCs. The origin of this receptor is a woman between 45 and 65 years old with colorectal cancer. V gene TRBV6-2 or TRBV6-3 combines with J gene TRBJ1-1, with TRBD1 matching 7 bases. CDR3 in DNA: TGTGCCAGCAGTTACTCGACAGGGACGAACACTGAAGCTTTCTTT. Its protein is CASSYSTGTNTEAFF.